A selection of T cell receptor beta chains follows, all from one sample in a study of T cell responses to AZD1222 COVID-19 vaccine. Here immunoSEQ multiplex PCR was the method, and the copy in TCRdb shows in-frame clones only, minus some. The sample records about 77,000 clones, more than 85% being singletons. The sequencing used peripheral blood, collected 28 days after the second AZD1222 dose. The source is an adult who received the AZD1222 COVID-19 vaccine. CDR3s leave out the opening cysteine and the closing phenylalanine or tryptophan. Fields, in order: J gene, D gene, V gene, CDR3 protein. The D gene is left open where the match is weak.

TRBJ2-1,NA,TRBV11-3,ASSLTPDSYNEQF
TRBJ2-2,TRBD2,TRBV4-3,ASSPGLAVNTGELF
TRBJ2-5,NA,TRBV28,ASSFRLVQSRWRDWETQY
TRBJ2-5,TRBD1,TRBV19,ASSIAGGETQY
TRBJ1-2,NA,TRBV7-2,ASSPRRVSYGYT
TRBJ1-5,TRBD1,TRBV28,ASSLTGVNQPQH
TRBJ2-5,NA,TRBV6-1,ASSEAASRQTIQETQY
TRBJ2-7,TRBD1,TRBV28,ASSASGTGTLEQY
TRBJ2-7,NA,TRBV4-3,ASSQEAPGPYEQY
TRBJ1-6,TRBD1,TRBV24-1,ATSAFPRDRHNSPLH
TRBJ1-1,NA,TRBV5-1,ASSRFGTVNTEAF
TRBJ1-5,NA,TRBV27,ASSFTGPRGNQPQH
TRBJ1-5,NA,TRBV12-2,ASRFDSNSNQPQH
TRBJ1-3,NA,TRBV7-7,ASSLGLTAGNTIY
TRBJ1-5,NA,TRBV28,ASSRGQPQH
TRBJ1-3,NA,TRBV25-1,ANSGGAGRPSSGNTIY
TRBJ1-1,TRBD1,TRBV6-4,ASSMYRGGGTEAF
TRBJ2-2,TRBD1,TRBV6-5,ASSYRDRHTGELF
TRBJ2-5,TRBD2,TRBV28,ASSFGSFKSGRGETQY
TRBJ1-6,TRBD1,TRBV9,ASSGRTGGSHSPLH
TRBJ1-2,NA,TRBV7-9,ASSLGEGLYGYT
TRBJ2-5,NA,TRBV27,ASRPGGGPVETQY
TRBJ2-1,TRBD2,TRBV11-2,ASSLDLVAGGDRWSDEQF
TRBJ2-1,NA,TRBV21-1,ASSYPAGGPLNEQF
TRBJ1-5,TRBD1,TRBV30,AWSVTGGVGPQH
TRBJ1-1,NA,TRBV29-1,SAAVGAEAF
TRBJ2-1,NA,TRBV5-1,ASSLAGDNEQF
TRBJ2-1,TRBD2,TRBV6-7,ASSYVTPPGLPRNNEQF
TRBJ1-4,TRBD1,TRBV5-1,ASSLTGAGNEKLF
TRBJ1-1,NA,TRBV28,ASTRRRVRVPEAF
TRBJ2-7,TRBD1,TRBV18,ASSPEEGQGYEQY
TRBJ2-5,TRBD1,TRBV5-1,ASTSVGGIQTQY
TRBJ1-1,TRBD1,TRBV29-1,SGGQVQNTEAF
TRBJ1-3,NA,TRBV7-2,ASSYITTGPGNTIY
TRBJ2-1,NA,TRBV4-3,ASSQDRAGFNEQF
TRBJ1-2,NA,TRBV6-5,ASSRDNANGYT
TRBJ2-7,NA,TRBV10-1,ASSERGQTYEQY
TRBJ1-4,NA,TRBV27,ASSSLGGPEKLF
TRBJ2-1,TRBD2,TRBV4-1,ASSQRTSGNYNEQF
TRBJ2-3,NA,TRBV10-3,AISGGDLSYLTDTQY
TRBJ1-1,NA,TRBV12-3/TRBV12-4,ASRLGENTEAF
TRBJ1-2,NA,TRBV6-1,ASSDVPVNYGYT
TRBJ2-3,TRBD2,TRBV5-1,ASSPSGRDTDTQY
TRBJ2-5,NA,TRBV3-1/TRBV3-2,ASSPGERVRETQY
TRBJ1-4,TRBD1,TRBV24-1,ATGDRGEKLF
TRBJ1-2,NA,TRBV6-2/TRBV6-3,ASSSSGRLYGYT
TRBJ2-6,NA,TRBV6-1,ASSEGAGANVLT
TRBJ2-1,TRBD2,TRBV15,ATSRGLWTSAYNEQF
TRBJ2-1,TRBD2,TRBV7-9,ASSFSGTSAYNEQF
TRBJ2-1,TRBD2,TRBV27,ASSPLAGGAYNEQF
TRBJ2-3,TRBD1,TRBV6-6,AGGQGLTDTQY
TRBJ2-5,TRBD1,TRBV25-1,ASSAPGQTWETQY
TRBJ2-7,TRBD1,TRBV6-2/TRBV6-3,ASSYGQASDEQY
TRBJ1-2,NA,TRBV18,ASSEEGDNYGYT
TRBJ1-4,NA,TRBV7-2,ASSLEFGRDSF